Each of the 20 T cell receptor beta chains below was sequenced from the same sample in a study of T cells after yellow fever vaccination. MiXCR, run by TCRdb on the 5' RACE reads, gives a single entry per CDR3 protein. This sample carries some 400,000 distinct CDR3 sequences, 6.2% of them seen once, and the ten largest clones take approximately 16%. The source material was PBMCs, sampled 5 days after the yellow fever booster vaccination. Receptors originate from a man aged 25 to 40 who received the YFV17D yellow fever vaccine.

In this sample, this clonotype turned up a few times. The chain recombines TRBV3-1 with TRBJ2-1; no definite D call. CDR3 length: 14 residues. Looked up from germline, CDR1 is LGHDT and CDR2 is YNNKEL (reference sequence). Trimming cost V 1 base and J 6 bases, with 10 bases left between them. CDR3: CASSQAGRSNEQFF. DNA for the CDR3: TGTGCCAGCAGCCAAGCGGGCCGATCCAATGAGCAGTTCTTC.

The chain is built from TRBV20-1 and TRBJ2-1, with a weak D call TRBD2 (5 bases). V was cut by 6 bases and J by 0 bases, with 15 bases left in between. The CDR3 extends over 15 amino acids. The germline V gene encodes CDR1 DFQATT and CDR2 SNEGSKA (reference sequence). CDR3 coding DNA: TGCAGTGCGGCGAGCGGAAGTGGCTCCTACAATGAGCAGTTCTTC. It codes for CSAASGSGSYNEQFF.

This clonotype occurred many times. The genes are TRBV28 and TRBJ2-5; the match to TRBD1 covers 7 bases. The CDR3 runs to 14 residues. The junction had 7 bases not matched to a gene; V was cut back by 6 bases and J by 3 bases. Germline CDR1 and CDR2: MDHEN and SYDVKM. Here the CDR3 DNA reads TGTGCCAGCAGCCTGACAGGGAAGGAAGAGACCCAGTACTTC. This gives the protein CASSLTGKEETQYF.

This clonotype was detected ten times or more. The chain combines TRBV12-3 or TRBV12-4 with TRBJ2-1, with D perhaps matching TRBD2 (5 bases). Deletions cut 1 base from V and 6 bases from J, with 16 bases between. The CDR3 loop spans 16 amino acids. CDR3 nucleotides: TGTGCCAGCAGTTTAGACCTCGGGGAGTTTAGCAATGAGCAGTTCTTC. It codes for CASSLDLGEFSNEQFF.

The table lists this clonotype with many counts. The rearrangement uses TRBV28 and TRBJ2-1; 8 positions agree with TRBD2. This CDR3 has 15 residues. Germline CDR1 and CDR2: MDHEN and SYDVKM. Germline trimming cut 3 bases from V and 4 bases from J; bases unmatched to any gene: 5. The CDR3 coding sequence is TGTGCCAGCAGTTTTAGGCTAGCGGGTTACAATGAGCAGTTCTTC. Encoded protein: CASSFRLAGYNEQFF. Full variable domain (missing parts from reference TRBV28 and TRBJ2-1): DVKVTQSSRYLVKRTGEKVFLECVQDMDHENMFWYRQDPGLGLRLIYFSYDVKMKEKGDIPEGYSVSREKKERFSLILESASTNQTSMYLCASSFRLAGYNEQFFGPGTRLTVL.

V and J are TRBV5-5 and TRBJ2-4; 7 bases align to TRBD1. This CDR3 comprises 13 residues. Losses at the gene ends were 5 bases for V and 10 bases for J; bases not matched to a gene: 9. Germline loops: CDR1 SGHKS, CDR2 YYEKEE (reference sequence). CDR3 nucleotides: TGTGCCAGCAGTTCCGGACAGGCTTGGATTCAGTACTTC. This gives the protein CASSSGQAWIQYF.

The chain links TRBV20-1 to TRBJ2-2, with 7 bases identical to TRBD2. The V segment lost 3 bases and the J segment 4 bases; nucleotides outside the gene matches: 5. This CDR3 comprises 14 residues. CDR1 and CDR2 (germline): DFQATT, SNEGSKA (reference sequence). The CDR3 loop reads CSASKAGLTGELFF. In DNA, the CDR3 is TGCAGTGCTAGCAAAGCGGGGCTCACCGGGGAGCTGTTTTTT.

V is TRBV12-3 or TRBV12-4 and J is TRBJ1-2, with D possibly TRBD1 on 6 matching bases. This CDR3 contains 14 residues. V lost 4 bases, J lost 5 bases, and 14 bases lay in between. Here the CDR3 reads CASSSRGGGYGYTF. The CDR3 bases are TGTGCCAGCAGTTCCAGAGGGGGGGGGTATGGCTACACCTTC.

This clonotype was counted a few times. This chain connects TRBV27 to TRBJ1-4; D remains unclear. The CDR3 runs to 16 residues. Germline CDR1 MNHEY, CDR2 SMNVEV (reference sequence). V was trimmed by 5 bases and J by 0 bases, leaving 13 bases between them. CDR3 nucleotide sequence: TGTGCCAGCAGTCCGCGAGGAAAATCAACTAATGAAAAACTGTTTTTT. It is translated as CASSPRGKSTNEKLFF.

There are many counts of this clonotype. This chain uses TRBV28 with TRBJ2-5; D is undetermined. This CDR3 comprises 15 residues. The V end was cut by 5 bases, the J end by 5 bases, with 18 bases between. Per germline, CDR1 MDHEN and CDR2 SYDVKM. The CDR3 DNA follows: TGTGCCAGCAGTCACCCGTTCATAACTCCGGAGACCCAGTACTTC. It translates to CASSHPFITPETQYF.

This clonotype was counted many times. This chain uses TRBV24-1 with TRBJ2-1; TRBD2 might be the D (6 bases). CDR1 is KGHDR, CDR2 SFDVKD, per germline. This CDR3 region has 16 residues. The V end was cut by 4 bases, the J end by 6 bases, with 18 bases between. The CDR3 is CATSEEGPPEVNEQFF. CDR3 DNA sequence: TGTGCCACCAGTGAGGAGGGCCCCCCGGAGGTCAATGAGCAGTTCTTC.

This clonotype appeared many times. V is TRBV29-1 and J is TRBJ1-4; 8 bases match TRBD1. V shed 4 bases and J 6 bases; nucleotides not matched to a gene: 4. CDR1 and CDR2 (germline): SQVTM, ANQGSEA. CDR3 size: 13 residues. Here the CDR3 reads CSVGGQGHEKLFF. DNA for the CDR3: TGCAGCGTTGGAGGACAGGGACATGAAAAACTGTTTTTT.

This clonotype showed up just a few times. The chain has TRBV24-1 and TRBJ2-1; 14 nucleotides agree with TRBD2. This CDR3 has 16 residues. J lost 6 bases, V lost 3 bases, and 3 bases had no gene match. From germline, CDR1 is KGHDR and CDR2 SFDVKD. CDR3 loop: CATSDVGLAGANEQFF. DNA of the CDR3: TGTGCCACCAGTGATGTGGGACTAGCGGGAGCCAATGAGCAGTTCTTC.

DNA for the CDR3: TGTGCCAGCAAATTAAATACGCCCGATACGCAGTATTTT. Translating it yields CASKLNTPDTQYF. The chain couples TRBV12-3 or TRBV12-4 to TRBJ2-3; D remains ambiguous. V was clipped by 7 bases and J by 6 bases, with 14 bases between them. This CDR3 comprises 13 residues.

The CDR3 nucleotides are TGTGCCAGCGGGACTTCCTATACCAACACCGGGGAGCTGTTTTTT. Encoded protein: CASGTSYTNTGELFF. The rearrangement uses TRBV7-2 and TRBJ2-2; TRBD2 is a possible D gene (6 bases). Trimming shortened V by 8 bases and J by 2 bases, and 15 bases separated the two germline ends. Germline V CDR1 and CDR2: SGHTA, FQGNSA. The CDR3 consists of 15 residues. Full variable domain (remainder filled in from reference TRBV7-2 and TRBJ2-2): GAGVSQSPSNKVTEKGKDVELRCDPISGHTALYWYRQSLGQGLEFLIYFQGNSAPDKSGLPSDRFSAERTGGSVSTLTIQRTQQEDSAVYLCASGTSYTNTGELFFGEGSRLTVL.

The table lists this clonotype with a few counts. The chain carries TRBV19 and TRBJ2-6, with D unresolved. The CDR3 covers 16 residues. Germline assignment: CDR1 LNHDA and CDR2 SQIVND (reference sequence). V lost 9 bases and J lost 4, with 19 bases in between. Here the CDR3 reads CASRAPFVSGANVLTF. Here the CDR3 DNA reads TGTGCCAGCCGGGCCCCATTCGTCTCGGGGGCCAACGTCCTGACTTTC. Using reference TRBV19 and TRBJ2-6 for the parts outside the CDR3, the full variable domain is DGGITQSPKYLFRKEGQNVTLSCEQNLNHDAMYWYRQDPGQGLRLIYYSQIVNDFQKGDIAEGYSVSREKKESFPLTVTSAQKNPTAFYLCASRAPFVSGANVLTFGAGSRLTVL.

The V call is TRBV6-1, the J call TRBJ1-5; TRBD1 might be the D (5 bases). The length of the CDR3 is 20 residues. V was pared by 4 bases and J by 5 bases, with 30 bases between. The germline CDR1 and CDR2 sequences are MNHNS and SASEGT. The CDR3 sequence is CASSGRLAGQIGVEYQPQHF. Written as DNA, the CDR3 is TGTGCCAGCAGTGGGAGGTTGGCAGGGCAGATTGGAGTGGAGTATCAGCCCCAGCATTTT.

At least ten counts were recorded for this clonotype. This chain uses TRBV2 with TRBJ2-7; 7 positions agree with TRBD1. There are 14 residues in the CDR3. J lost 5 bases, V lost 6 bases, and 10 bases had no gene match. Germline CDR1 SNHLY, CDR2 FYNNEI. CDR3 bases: TGTGCCAGCAGGAGGCTACAGGGGACCCACGAGCAGTACTTC. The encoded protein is CASRRLQGTHEQYF. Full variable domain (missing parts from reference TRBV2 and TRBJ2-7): EPEVTQTPSHQVTQMGQEVILRCVPISNHLYFYWYRQILGQKVEFLVSFYNNEISEKSEIFDDQFSVERPDGSNFTLKIRSTKLEDSAMYFCASRRLQGTHEQYFGPGTRLTVT.

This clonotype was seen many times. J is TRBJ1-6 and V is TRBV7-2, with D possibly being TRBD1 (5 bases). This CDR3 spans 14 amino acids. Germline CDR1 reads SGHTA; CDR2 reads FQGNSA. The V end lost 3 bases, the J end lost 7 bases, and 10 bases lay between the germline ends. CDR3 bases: TGTGCCAGCAGCTTCCAGGGCCAAAATTCACCCCTCCACTTT. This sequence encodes CASSFQGQNSPLHF.

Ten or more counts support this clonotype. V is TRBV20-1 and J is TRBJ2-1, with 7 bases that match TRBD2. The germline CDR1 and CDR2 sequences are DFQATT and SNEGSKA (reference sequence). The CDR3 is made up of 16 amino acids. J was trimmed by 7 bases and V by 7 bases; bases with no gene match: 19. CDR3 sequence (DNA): TGCAGTGTACCACCCCCTAATCTGGGGGGGGGAAATGAGCAGTTCTTC. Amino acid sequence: CSVPPPNLGGGNEQFF.